This T cell receptor (beta chain) was documented in a study of human T cells and chemical hapten exposure. Study summary: The variation in per-sample TCR yields arose mainly from small differences in pooled library volumes.

The time point denotes: pre-sensitization, week 0. Treatment meaning: therapeutic diphenylcyclopropenone sensitization with weekly scalp DPC. Unfractionated whole blood served as the source for total RNA extraction. V was shortened by 3 bases and J by 0 bases, with 11 bases between the two germline ends. This CDR3 region has 15 residues. Each CDR3 protein gets one entry after TCRdb re-called the RACE reads with MiXCR. The sample yields more than 300,000 distinct CDR3 sequences, 5.5% seen once. Here the sequenced sample was whole blood, taken in connection with sensitization to the hapten diphenylcyclopropenone (DPC). The rearrangement joins TRBV12-3 or TRBV12-4 to TRBJ1-1; maybe TRBD1 (5 bases). This clonotype was sampled from a young woman with alopecia areata. Some clones in this sample may be carry-over from other donors' samples. Here the CDR3 DNA reads TGTGCCAGCAGTTTTTGGGGGGTTATGAACACTGAAGCTTTCTTT. It specifies CASSFWGVMNTEAFF.